One and the same sample provided the 21 T cell receptor beta chains below, sequenced in a study of blood T cells in healthy people across ages. Primers used in a second PCR of about 6 to 11 cycles were a sample-barcoded 5' primer and a J-beta primer mix. TCRdb fed the 5' RACE reads into MiXCR, producing one record per CDR3 protein. In the table there are about 1.5 million distinct CDR3 sequences, approximately 39% of which are singletons. Sequenced material: blood. The receptors stem from a woman younger than 30 in good health.

This clonotype was seen more than once but under ten times. The chain joins TRBV28 to TRBJ1-2; D gene ambiguous. The germline CDR1 and CDR2 sequences are MDHEN and SYDVKM. This CDR3 has 11 residues. Trimming shortened V by 4 bases and J by 13 bases, and 13 bases separated the two germline ends. CDR3 bases: TGTGCCAGCAGTTCGCCGGTAGGGTCCACCTTC. Its protein is CASSSPVGSTF.

The genes are TRBV10-3 and TRBJ1-6, with 7 nucleotides matching TRBD1. The V and J ends lost 2 bases and 5 bases, in that order; junction bases with no gene match: 3. Germline V gives CDR1 ENHRY, CDR2 SYGVKD. This CDR3 region has 15 residues. The CDR3 coding sequence is TGTGCCATCAGTGAGGGACAGGCGGATAATTCACCCCTCCACTTT. Translated: CAISEGQADNSPLHF.

The chain couples TRBV6-2 or TRBV6-3 to TRBJ1-1; 7 bases align to TRBD1. The CDR3 runs to 14 residues. Germline values: CDR1 MNHEY, CDR2 SVGEGT. The junction had 4 bases not matched to a gene; V was cut back by 6 bases and J by 0 bases. The CDR3 here is CASSDRAMNTEAFF. The CDR3 coding sequence is TGTGCCAGCAGCGACAGGGCCATGAACACTGAAGCTTTCTTT.

V and J are TRBV10-2 and TRBJ2-5; D possibly corresponds to TRBD2 (5 bases). The CDR3 is 13 amino acids. V dropped 6 bases and J dropped 7 bases, with 15 bases sitting between them. Germline values: CDR1 WSHSY, CDR2 SAAADI. The CDR3 nucleotides are TGCGCCAGCAGCAATTCGGGGTTGGGGACCCAGTACTTC. Protein product: CASSNSGLGTQYF.

This clonotype was counted a few times. This chain connects TRBV4-1 to TRBJ2-1, with TRBD2 identical over 12 bases. Germline V gene sequence: CDR1 MGHRA, CDR2 YSYEKL. Unmatched junction bases numbered 9, after V lost 0 bases and J lost 6 bases. This CDR3 has 18 amino acids. The CDR3 DNA is TGCGCCAGCAGCCAAGATCGGGCTAGCGGGGGGGCAGGCAATGAGCAGTTCTTC. Protein sequence: CASSQDRASGGAGNEQFF.

V gene TRBV10-3 combines with J gene TRBJ2-3, with D tentatively TRBD2 (5 bases). Germline V gene sequence: CDR1 ENHRY, CDR2 SYGVKD. The V end lost 0 bases, the J end lost 2 bases, and 12 bases lay between the germline ends. This CDR3 has 16 residues. The CDR3 DNA reads TGTGCCATCAGTGAGTCCCCCCGGGATATCACAGATACGCAGTATTTT. Its protein is CAISESPRDITDTQYF.

This clonotype was seen a handful of times. The chain uses TRBV7-2 and TRBJ2-7, with TRBD2 matching over 14 bases. CDR1 is SGHTA and CDR2 is FQGNSA in the germline V gene. With 3 bases clipped from V and 0 bases from J, the junction kept 1 base outside the gene matches. The CDR3 is 16 amino acids. The CDR3: CASSLTSGGASYEQYF. CDR3 bases: TGTGCCAGCAGCTTGACTAGCGGGGGGGCCTCCTACGAGCAGTACTTC.

V usage is TRBV4-3 and J usage is TRBJ2-5; possible D gene TRBD1, 5 bases. Germline V gives CDR1 LGHNA, CDR2 YSLEER. V was clipped by 0 bases and J by 5 bases, with 13 bases between them. The CDR3 totals 15 residues. Here the CDR3 reads CASSQDGRGVETQYF. The CDR3 DNA follows: TGCGCCAGCAGCCAAGATGGAAGGGGCGTTGAGACCCAGTACTTC.

This clonotype occurred a few times. This rearrangement joins TRBV18 to TRBJ2-4; 8 bases are shared with TRBD1. The assigned J gene may be wrong: the sequence end matches TRBJ2-5 better. Per germline, CDR1 KGHSH and CDR2 LQKENI. The CDR3 loop spans 13 amino acids. CDR3 in amino acids: CASAVTGGETQYF. The CDR3 nucleotides are TGTGCCAGCGCAGTTACAGGGGGAGAGACCCAGTACTTC.

This clonotype has just a few counts. The chain couples TRBV5-1 to TRBJ1-4, with D perhaps TRBD1 (6 bases). This CDR3 has 14 residues. Germline V gene data show CDR1 as SGHRS and CDR2 as YFSETQ. V was trimmed by 4 bases and J by 8 bases, leaving 15 bases between them. CDR3 sequence reads: CASSRGSDKEKLFF. The CDR3 region has the DNA TGCGCCAGCAGCAGGGGGTCGGACAAGGAAAAACTGTTTTTT. Supplemented by reference TRBV5-1 and TRBJ1-4, the full variable domain reads KAGVTQTPRYLIKTRGQQVTLSCSPISGHRSVSWYQQTPGQGLQFLFEYFSETQRNKGNFPGRFSGRQFSNSRSEMNVSTLELGDSALYLCASSRGSDKEKLFFGSGTQLSVL.

The chain combines TRBV6-5 with TRBJ2-3; 8 nucleotides match TRBD2. The germline V gene encodes CDR1 MNHEY and CDR2 SVGAGI. Losses at the gene ends were 6 bases for V and 7 bases for J; bases not matched to a gene: 15. The CDR3 runs to 16 residues. This chain's CDR3 is CASSQLAGGTDYTQYF. The CDR3, as DNA: TGTGCCAGCAGCCAGCTAGCGGGTGGAACCGATTATACGCAGTATTTT.

The gene calls are TRBV15 and TRBJ1-4; D gene ambiguous. The length of the CDR3 is 17 residues. Germline V lookup: CDR1 LNHNV, CDR2 YYDKDF (reference sequence). Trimming removed 0 bases at V and 0 bases at J, with 11 bases between. The DNA for the CDR3 is TGTGCCACCAGCAGAGATTCTCCCCGCGCAACTAATGAAAAACTGTTTTTT. Residues: CATSRDSPRATNEKLFF.

V and J are TRBV30 and TRBJ2-1, with 10 bases lining up with TRBD2. V shed 7 bases and J 3 bases; nucleotides not matched to a gene: 6. This CDR3 contains 14 residues. The germline V gene encodes CDR1 GTSNPN and CDR2 SVGIG (reference sequence). CDR3 protein: CALRLAGFYNEQFF. The CDR3 bases are TGTGCCTTGCGACTAGCGGGCTTCTACAATGAGCAGTTCTTC.

This clonotype came up a few times. This chain uses TRBV6-5 with TRBJ1-5; D uncertain. The CDR3 length is 12 residues. The V end was cut by 6 bases, the J end by 7 bases, with 10 bases between. The germline V gene encodes CDR1 MNHEY and CDR2 SVGAGI. The CDR3 DNA reads TGTGCCAGCAGCCGAGAGGTCCAGCCCCAGCATTTT. This sequence encodes CASSREVQPQHF.

The V gene is TRBV6-1, the J gene TRBJ1-5, with TRBD1 matching over 7 bases. Germline CDR1 is MNHNS and CDR2 is SASEGT. CDR3 size: 17 residues. Unmatched junction bases numbered 14, after V lost 6 bases and J lost 3 bases. The CDR3 sequence: CASSPPRRQGDNQPQHF. The CDR3 region has the DNA TGTGCCAGCAGCCCCCCTCGAAGGCAGGGGGACAATCAGCCCCAGCATTTT.

The table lists this clonotype with a few counts. The chain combines TRBV5-1 with TRBJ2-5; D uncertain. Trimming shortened V by 0 bases and J by 2 bases, and 14 bases separated the two germline ends. The germline V gene has CDR1 SGHRS and CDR2 YFSETQ. CDR3 length equals 16 residues. The CDR3 region has the DNA TGCGCCAGCAGCTTGGGGACGGCACCCTCACAAGAGACCCAGTACTTC. Protein product: CASSLGTAPSQETQYF.

The chain has TRBV4-3 and TRBJ2-3; 8 nucleotides match TRBD1. Germline V CDR1 and CDR2: LGHNA, YSLEER. CDR3 size: 16 residues. With 4 bases clipped from V and 3 bases from J, the junction kept 9 bases outside the gene matches. The CDR3 region is CASSPGLRQGTDTQYF. In nucleotides, the CDR3 is TGCGCCAGCAGCCCGGGGCTGCGACAGGGGACAGATACGCAGTATTTT.

This clonotype was seen a handful of times. Here the CDR3 reads CASSWSGGAADTQYF. The CDR3 DNA follows: TGTGCCAGCAGCTGGTCGGGGGGGGCAGCAGATACGCAGTATTTT. V gene TRBV9 combines with J gene TRBJ2-3, with 8 bases fitting TRBD2. The V gene's germline CDR1 is SGDLS and CDR2 YYNGEE. V was pared by 4 bases and J by 4 bases, with 8 bases of the junction left unmatched. The length of the CDR3 is 15 residues.

V is TRBV7-2 and J is TRBJ1-6; TRBD1 matches at 7 bases. The V gene end was trimmed by 5 bases and the J gene end by 7 bases; junction bases not matched to a gene: 5. Looked up from germline, CDR1 is SGHTA and CDR2 is FQGNSA. This CDR3 comprises 14 residues. CDR3 sequence: CASSAGQPNSPLHF. Written as DNA, the CDR3 is TGTGCCAGCAGCGCGGGACAGCCAAATTCACCCCTCCACTTT.

This clonotype has a handful of counts. The V gene is TRBV14, the J gene TRBJ1-2, with TRBD1 as a possible D gene (6 bases). This CDR3 has 15 amino acids. Trimming took off 0 bases at V and 7 bases at J, with 15 bases between the two ends. Per germline, CDR1 SGHDN and CDR2 FVKESK. The CDR3 reads CASSQDVTGAGGYTF. Here the CDR3 DNA reads TGTGCCAGCAGCCAAGATGTCACGGGGGCAGGTGGCTACACCTTC.

The chain couples TRBV2 to TRBJ2-1, with 11 bases lining up with TRBD2. This CDR3 is 16 amino acids long. Germline V CDR1 and CDR2: SNHLY, FYNNEI. V shed 6 bases and J 7 bases; nucleotides not matched to a gene: 11. In DNA form, the CDR3 reads TGTGCCAGCAGGGCTAGCGGGGGGTTTAGTCGGAATGAGCAGTTCTTC. Amino acid sequence: CASRASGGFSRNEQFF.